This T cell receptor beta chain came from a study of post-analysis software for immune sequencing data. Background on the study: Several disease courses (relapsing-remitting, secondary progressive and progressive-relapsing) of multiple sclerosis were included.

Trimming took 6 bases from V and 4 from J; bases not matched to a gene: 11. The CDR3 sequence is 16 residues long. Details on this clonotype: Its antigen is unknown.

Unique molecular identifiers were present in the TCR beta cDNA libraries. Researchers reported approximately 500,000 cDNA molecules coming from approximately 1 to 10 million T cells. One entry per CDR3 protein, called by TCRdb with MiXCR from the PCR reads. The sample includes some 690,000 distinct CDR3 sequences, approximately 59% of them seen just once. Findings and limits, study-wide: Patients carried roughly five TRBV segments more frequently than controls did, and TRBV5-6, TRBV5-1 and TRBV20-1 were among them. A significant reduction in normalized Chao1 diversity was observed in multiple sclerosis patients versus controls. Samples prepared in the same batch strongly co-clustered by F measure.

The chain carries TRBV12-3 or TRBV12-4 and TRBJ2-1, with 8 positions matching TRBD2. Sequenced material: blood. This receptor was identified in a girl aged 2-10 years with multiple sclerosis. The CDR3 is CASSPPGTRGYNEQFF. The CDR3 DNA reads as TGTGCCAGCAGCCCTCCCGGGACTAGGGGTTACAATGAGCAGTTCTTC.